The clone carrying this TCR beta chain was recorded a few times. Previously, flow cytometry had revealed CD8+CD57+ cell expansion in the patients chosen for sequencing. The CDR3 runs 14 residues. V was clipped by 7 bases and J by 1 base; unmatched bases: 7. CDR1 is ENHRY, CDR2 SYGVKD, per germline. These data are taken from a study of CD8+CD57+ T cells in acquired aplastic anemia. Template material for TCR beta VDJ and CDR3 profiling consisted of genomic DNA. TCRdb processed the reads anew with MiXCR; each CDR3 protein has one entry. Of 110,000 or so distinct CDR3 sequences listed, under 65% are singletons.

This TCR was recovered from a human donor with aplastic anemia. The specimen sequenced was sorted CD4+, CD8+, or CD8+CD57+ T cells (not recorded which) from PBMCs. This chain links TRBV10-3 with TRBJ2-7; 7 bases line up with TRBD1. The CDR3 loop reads CAINGPGQSYEQYF. In nucleotides, the CDR3 is TGTGCCATCAACGGACCGGGACAGTCCTACGAGCAGTACTTC.